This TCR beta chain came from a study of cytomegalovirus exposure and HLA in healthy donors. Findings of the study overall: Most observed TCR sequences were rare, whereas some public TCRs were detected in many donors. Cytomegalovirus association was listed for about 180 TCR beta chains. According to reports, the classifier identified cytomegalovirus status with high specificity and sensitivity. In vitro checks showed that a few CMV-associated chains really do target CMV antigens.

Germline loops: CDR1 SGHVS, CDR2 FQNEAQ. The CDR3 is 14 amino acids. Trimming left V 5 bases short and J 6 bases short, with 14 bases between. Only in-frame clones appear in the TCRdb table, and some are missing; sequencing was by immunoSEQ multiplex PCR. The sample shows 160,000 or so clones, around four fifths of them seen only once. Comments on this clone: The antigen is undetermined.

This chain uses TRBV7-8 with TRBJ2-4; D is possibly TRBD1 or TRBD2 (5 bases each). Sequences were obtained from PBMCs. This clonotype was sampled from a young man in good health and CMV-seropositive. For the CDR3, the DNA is TGTGCCAGCAGCGTAGGGGCGGGTGGAAACATTCAGTACTTC. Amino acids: CASSVGAGGNIQYF.